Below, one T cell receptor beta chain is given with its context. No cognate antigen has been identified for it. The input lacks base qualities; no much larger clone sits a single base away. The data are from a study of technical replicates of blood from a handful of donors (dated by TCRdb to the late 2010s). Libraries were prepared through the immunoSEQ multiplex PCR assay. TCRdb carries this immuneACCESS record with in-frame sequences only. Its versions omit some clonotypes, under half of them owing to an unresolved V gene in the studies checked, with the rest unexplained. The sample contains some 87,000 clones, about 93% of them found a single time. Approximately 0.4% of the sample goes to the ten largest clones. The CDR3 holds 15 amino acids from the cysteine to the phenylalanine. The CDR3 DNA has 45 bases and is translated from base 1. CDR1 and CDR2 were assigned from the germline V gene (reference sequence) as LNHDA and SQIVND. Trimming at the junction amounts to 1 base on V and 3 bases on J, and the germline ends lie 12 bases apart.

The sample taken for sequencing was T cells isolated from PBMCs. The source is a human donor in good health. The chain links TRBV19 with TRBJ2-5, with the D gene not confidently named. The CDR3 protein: CASSIGTSPKETQYF. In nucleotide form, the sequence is TGTGCCAGTAGTATAGGTACTTCCCCCAAAGAGACCCAGTACTTC. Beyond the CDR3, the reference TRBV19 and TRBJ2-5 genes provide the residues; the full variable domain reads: DGGITQSPKYLFRKEGQNVTLSCEQNLNHDAMYWYRQDPGQGLRLIYYSQIVNDFQKGDIAEGYSVSREKKESFPLTVTSAQKNPTAFYLCASSIGTSPKETQYFGPGTRLLVL.